This T cell receptor beta chain is from a study of T cell changes during pregnancy in multiple sclerosis (dated by TCRdb to between 2018 and 2021). Study-level background: In women with multiple sclerosis, the researchers looked at how the T cell repertoire shifted as pregnancy progressed.

Receptor amplification or capture employed the immunoSEQ multiplex PCR assay. The clones in this table, taken by TCRdb from immuneACCESS, are in-frame only. Not every clone is retained; where verified, under half of the shortfall comes from an unresolved V gene, and the cause of the rest is unknown. The sample includes tens of thousands of clones, with about 94% observed a single time. The ten top clones hold roughly 0.5% of the sample. Concerning this clone itself: Its antigen is currently not known. No much larger clone exists at a distance of one base, and base qualities are not known.

At the junction V is shortened by 7 bases and J by 0 bases, with 13 bases in between. Its CDR3 holds 16 amino acids, cysteine through phenylalanine. Just the 48-base CDR3 DNA is kept, in frame starting at base 1. This receptor was identified in a female donor with multiple sclerosis, enrolled in a pregnancy study. The chain employs TRBV23-1 and TRBJ1-6; TRBD1 could be the D gene, as 6 bases match. TRBV23-1 is filed as an ORF, its function uncertain. Sequenced material: CD4+ T cells from peripheral blood mononuclear cells, taken in the first trimester of pregnancy. The CDR3: CASIPTGSSYNSPLHF. The DNA is TGCGCCAGCATACCAACAGGGAGCTCCTATAATTCACCCCTCCACTTT.